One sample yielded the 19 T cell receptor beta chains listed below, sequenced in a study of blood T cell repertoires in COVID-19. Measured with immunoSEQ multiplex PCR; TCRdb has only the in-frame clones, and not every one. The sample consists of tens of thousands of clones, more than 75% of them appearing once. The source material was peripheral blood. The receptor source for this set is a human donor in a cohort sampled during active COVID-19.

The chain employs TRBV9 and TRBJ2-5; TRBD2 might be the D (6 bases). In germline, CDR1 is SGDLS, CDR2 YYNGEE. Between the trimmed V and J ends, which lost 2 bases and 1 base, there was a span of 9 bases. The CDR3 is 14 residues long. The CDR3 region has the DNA TGTGCCAGCAGCGTTAGCGGCCTCCAAGAGACCCAGTACTTC. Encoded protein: CASSVSGLQETQYF.

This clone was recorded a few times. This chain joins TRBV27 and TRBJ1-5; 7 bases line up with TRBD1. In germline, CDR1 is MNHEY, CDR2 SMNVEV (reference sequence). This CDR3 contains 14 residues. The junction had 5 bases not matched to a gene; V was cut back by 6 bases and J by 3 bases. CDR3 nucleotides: TGTGCCAGCAGACAGGGGATGATCAATCAGCCCCAGCATTTT. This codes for CASRQGMINQPQHF.

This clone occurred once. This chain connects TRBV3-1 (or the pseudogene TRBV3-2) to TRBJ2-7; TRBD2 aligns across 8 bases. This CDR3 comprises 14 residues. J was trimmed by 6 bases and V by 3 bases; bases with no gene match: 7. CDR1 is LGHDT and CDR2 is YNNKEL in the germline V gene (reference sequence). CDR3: CASSQSLAGSEQYF. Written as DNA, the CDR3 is TGTGCCAGCAGCCAGAGTCTAGCGGGTAGCGAGCAGTACTTC.

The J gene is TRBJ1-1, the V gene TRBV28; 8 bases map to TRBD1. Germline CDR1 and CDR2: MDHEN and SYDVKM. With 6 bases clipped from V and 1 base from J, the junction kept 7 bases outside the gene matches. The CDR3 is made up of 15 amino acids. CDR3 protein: CASSSGQGSNTEAFF. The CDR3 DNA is TGTGCCAGCAGCTCCGGACAGGGATCGAACACTGAAGCTTTCTTT.

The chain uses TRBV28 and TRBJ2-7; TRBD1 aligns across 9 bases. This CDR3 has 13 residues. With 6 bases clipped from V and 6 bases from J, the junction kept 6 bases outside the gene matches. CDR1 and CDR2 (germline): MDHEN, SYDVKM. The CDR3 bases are TGTGCCAGCAGGGAGACAGGGGGGTTCGAGCAGTACTTC. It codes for CASRETGGFEQYF.

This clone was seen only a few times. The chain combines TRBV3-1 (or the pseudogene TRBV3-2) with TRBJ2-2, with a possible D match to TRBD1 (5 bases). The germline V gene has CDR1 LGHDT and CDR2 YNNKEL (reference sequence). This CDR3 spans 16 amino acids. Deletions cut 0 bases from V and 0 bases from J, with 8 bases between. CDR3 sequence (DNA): TGTGCCAGCAGCCAAGAAGACAGCCCGAACACCGGGGAGCTGTTTTTT. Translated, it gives CASSQEDSPNTGELFF.

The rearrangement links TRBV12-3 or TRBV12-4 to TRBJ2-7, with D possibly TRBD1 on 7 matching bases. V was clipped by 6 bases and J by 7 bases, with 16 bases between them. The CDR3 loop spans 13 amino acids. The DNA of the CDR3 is TGTGCCAGCAGCCCCGCCTCAGGGGGGGAGCAGTACTTC. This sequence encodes CASSPASGGEQYF.

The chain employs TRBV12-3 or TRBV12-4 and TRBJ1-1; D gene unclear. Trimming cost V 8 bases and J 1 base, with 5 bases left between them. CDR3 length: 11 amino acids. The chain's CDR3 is CASAENTEAFF. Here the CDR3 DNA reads TGTGCCAGCGCGGAGAACACTGAAGCTTTCTTT.

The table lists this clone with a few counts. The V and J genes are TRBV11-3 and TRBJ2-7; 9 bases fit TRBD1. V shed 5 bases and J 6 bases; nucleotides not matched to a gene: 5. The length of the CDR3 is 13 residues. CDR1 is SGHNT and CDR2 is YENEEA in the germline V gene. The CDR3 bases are TGTGCCAGCAGCCAGGGACAGGGAGGCGAGCAGTACTTC. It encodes CASSQGQGGEQYF.

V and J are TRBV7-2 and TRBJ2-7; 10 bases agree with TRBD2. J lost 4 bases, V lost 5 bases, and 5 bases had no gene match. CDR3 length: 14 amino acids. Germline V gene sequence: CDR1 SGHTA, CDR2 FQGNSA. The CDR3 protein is CASSPSGSPYEQYF. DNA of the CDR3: TGTGCCAGCAGCCCTAGCGGGAGTCCTTACGAGCAGTACTTC.

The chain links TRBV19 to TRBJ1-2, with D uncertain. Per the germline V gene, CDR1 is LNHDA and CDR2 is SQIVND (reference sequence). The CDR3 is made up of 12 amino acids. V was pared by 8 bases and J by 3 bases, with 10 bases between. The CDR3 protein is CASAARDYGYTF. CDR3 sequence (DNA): TGTGCCAGTGCCGCCCGGGACTATGGCTACACCTTC.

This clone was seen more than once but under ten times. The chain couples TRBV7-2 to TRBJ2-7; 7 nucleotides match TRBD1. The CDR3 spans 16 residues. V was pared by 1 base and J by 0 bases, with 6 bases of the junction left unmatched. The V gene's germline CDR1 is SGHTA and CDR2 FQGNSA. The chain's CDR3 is CASSLEGQPYSYEQYF. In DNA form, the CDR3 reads TGTGCCAGCAGCTTAGAGGGACAGCCCTACTCCTACGAGCAGTACTTC.

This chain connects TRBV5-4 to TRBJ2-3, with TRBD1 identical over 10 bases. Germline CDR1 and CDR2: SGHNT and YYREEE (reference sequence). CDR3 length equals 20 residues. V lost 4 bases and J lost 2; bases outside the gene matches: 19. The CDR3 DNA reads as TGTGCCAGCAGCACTAACGACAGGGGGCGGTGGGGCTCTAACACAGATACGCAGTATTTT. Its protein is CASSTNDRGRWGSNTDTQYF.

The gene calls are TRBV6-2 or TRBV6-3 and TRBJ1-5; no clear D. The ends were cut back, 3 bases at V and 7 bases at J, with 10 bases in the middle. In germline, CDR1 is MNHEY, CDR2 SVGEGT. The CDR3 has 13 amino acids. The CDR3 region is CASSYGGIQPQHF. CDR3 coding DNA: TGTGCCAGCAGTTATGGAGGGATCCAGCCCCAGCATTTT.

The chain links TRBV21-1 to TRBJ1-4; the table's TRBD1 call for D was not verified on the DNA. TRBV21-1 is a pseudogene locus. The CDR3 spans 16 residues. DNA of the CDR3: TGTGCCAGCAGCACTAAGACTTTGAAGGGGAATGAAAAACTGTTTTTT. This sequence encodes CASSTKTLKGNEKLFF.

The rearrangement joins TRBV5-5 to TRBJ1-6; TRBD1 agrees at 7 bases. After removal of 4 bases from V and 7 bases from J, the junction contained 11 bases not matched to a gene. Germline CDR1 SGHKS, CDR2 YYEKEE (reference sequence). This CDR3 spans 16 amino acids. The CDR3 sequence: CASSPFQGVENSPLHF. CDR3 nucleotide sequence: TGTGCCAGCAGCCCCTTCCAGGGGGTAGAGAATTCACCCCTCCACTTT.

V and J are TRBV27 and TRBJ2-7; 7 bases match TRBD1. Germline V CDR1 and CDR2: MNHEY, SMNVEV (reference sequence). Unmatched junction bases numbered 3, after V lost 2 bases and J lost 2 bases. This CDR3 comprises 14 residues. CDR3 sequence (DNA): TGTGCCAGCAGTTTAATCCAGGGGGCCTACGAGCAGTACTTC. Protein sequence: CASSLIQGAYEQYF.

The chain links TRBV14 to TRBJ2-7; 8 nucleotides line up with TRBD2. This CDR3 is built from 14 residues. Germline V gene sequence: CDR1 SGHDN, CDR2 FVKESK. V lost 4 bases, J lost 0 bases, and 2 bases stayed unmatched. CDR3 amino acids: CASSPLADSYEQYF. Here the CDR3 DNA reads TGTGCCAGCAGCCCACTAGCGGACTCCTACGAGCAGTACTTC. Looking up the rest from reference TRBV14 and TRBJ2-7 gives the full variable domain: EAGVTQFPSHSVIEKGQTVTLRCDPISGHDNLYWYRRVMGKEIKFLLHFVKESKQDESGMPNNRFLAERTGGTYSTLKVQPAELEDSGVYFCASSPLADSYEQYFGPGTRLTVT.

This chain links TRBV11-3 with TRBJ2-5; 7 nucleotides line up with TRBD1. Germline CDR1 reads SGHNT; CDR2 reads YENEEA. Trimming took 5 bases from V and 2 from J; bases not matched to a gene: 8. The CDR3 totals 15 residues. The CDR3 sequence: CASSPDGTVQETQYF. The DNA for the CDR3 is TGTGCCAGCAGCCCGGACGGGACAGTTCAAGAGACCCAGTACTTC.